This T cell receptor (beta chain) was sequenced in a study of T cells in Graves' hyperthyroidism and ophthalmopathy. Amplification of TCR beta CDR3 regions used RNA as the template. An initial round of RT-PCR targeting the TCR CDR3 relied on the HTBI primer set. TCRdb used MiXCR to reprocess the multiplex PCR reads, holding one entry per CDR3 protein. The data contain about 400,000 distinct CDR3 sequences, approximately 15% of them singletons. The length of the CDR3 is 12 residues. Germline V CDR1 and CDR2: MDHEN, SYDVKM. V lost 7 bases to trimming and J lost 4 bases, with 11 bases between them. Clinical symptoms, serum thyroxine and TRAb, thyroid ultrasound and orbital computed tomography together formed the diagnostic basis. This clonotype appeared many times.

The origin of this receptor is a woman under 40 with Graves' ophthalmopathy. The sample comprised blood. This chain links TRBV28 with TRBJ2-7; possible D gene TRBD1, 5 bases. CDR3 bases: TGTGCCAGCAAGACAGCGCTATACGAGCAGTACTTC. Amino acid sequence: CASKTALYEQYF. Filled out from reference TRBV28 and TRBJ2-7, the complete variable domain reads DVKVTQSSRYLVKRTGEKVFLECVQDMDHENMFWYRQDPGLGLRLIYFSYDVKMKEKGDIPEGYSVSREKKERFSLILESASTNQTSMYLCASKTALYEQYFGPGTRLTVT.